This T cell receptor (beta chain) was identified during a study of cytomegalovirus exposure and HLA in healthy donors. Remarks on this clone: The junction and the germline gene differ at one end; a read error may be behind it. Other DNA variants within this sample encode the same CDR3.

The PCR contained 60 Vbeta and 13 Jbeta primers. Generated by immunoSEQ multiplex PCR, the TCRdb table keeps only in-frame clones and is missing some. This sample yields 55,000 to 80,000 clones, of which approximately 80% are seen a single time; 2.5% to 3% belongs to the top ten. This CDR3 spans 14 amino acids. Germline V lookup: CDR1 MNHEY, CDR2 SVGAGI. The sequence came from a woman aged 25 to 39 in good health and CMV-seronegative. The V call is TRBV6-5, the J call TRBJ1-5; TRBD1 might be the D (5 bases). Sample: PBMCs. The CDR3 reads CASSSPGSNQPQHF. The CDR3 DNA reads as TGCGCCAGCAGTTCGCCAGGGAGCAATCAGCCCCAGCATTTT.